This T cell receptor (beta chain) was sequenced in a study of naive and memory T cell subsets. Findings and caveats of the study: From naive to CM, EM and EMRA, diversity decreased and Gini increased.

The beta constant-region primer was an equimolar mix of two oligonucleotides covering TRBC1 and TRBC2. TCRdb fed the UMI-ligation and nested PCR reads into MiXCR, producing one record per CDR3 protein. The table has 140,000 to 150,000 distinct CDR3 sequences, over 15% seen once. The V segment lost 9 bases and the J segment 7 bases; nucleotides outside the gene matches: 7. The CDR3 totals 14 residues. Germline lookup yields CDR1 MDHEN and CDR2 SYDVKM. In this sample, this clonotype turned up a few times. Its antigen is still unknown. Sequencing was carried out using naive CD4+ T cells from blood. This receptor was identified in a human donor in good health. V usage is TRBV28 and J usage is TRBJ1-4, with 11 bases that match TRBD1. The chain's CDR3 is CASKAGTGGEKLFF. The CDR3 DNA reads TGTGCCAGTAAAGCCGGGACAGGGGGTGAAAAACTGTTTTTT.